A single sample gave rise to the 21 T cell receptor beta chains below, sequenced in a study of technical replicates of blood from several donors. Profiling relied on immunoSEQ multiplex PCR, and the TCRdb table lists in-frame clones only, not all of them. The sample lists tens of thousands of clones, approximately 90% occurring once. Material for sequencing was PBMCs. These receptors originate from a human donor in good health. Some clones in this sample may be carry-over from other donors' samples.

The chain couples TRBV9 to TRBJ1-1; weak D call: TRBD1 (5 bases). CDR3 length: 13 residues. Germline V gives CDR1 SGDLS, CDR2 YYNGEE. The V and J ends lost 4 bases and 3 bases respectively, with 10 bases between them. The CDR3: CASSPGGDTEAFF. The CDR3 DNA is TGTGCCAGCAGCCCTGGGGGGGACACTGAAGCTTTCTTT.

The chain uses TRBV4-1 and TRBJ2-7; TRBD1 agrees at 8 bases. The V gene end was trimmed by 2 bases and the J gene end by 3 bases; junction bases not matched to a gene: 6. Germline CDR1 and CDR2: MGHRA and YSYEKL. The length of the CDR3 is 15 residues. The CDR3 sequence is CASSQTTGQGYEQYF. The CDR3 nucleotides read TGCGCCAGCAGCCAAACCACCGGACAGGGCTACGAGCAGTACTTC.

The V call is TRBV30, the J call TRBJ2-7; a possible D gene is TRBD2 (6 bases). The V and J ends lost 2 bases and 3 bases respectively, with 17 bases between them. The germline V gene has CDR1 GTSNPN and CDR2 SVGIG (reference sequence). The CDR3 is made up of 15 amino acids. CDR3 sequence (DNA): TGTGCCTGGAGTCTATCGTACGGGAGTCGCTACGAGCAGTACTTC. Amino acids: CAWSLSYGSRYEQYF.

The chain couples TRBV6-5 to TRBJ1-2, with 7 positions matching TRBD1. Germline V gene sequence: CDR1 MNHEY, CDR2 SVGAGI. After removal of 9 bases from V and 5 bases from J, the junction contained 9 bases not matched to a gene. The CDR3 has 13 residues. The chain's CDR3 is CASRGTAPYGYTF. As DNA, the CDR3 is TGTGCCAGTAGGGGGACAGCCCCTTATGGCTACACCTTC.

This sequence joins TRBV7-6 and TRBJ2-1; 9 bases agree with TRBD2. Germline V gives CDR1 SGHVS, CDR2 FNYEAQ. The CDR3 consists of 14 residues. V shed 3 bases, J shed 3 bases, and the junction held 0 bases outside the gene matches. CDR3 sequence: CASSLTSGYNEQFF. The CDR3 bases are TGTGCCAGCAGCTTGACTAGCGGCTACAATGAGCAGTTCTTC. Filled out from reference TRBV7-6 and TRBJ2-1, the complete variable domain reads GAGVSQSPRYKVTKRGQDVALRCDPISGHVSLYWYRQALGQGPEFLTYFNYEAQQDKSGLPNDRFSAERPEGSISTLTIQRTEQRDSAMYRCASSLTSGYNEQFFGPGTRLTVL.

This chain links TRBV6-5 with TRBJ2-7; 9 positions agree with TRBD2. J lost 0 bases, V lost 2 bases, and 5 bases had no gene match. CDR3 length equals 16 residues. Germline CDR1 and CDR2: MNHEY and SVGAGI. CDR3 loop: CASSYLSSGNSYEQYF. CDR3 in DNA: TGTGCCAGCAGTTACCTTTCTAGCGGGAACTCCTACGAGCAGTACTTC.

The chain joins TRBV14 to TRBJ2-2, with unresolved D. Trimming stripped 1 base from V and 4 bases from J, with 13 bases between. This CDR3 has 16 residues. Germline V lookup: CDR1 SGHDN, CDR2 FVKESK. The CDR3 loop reads CASSQVPAPGTGELFF. CDR3 coding DNA: TGTGCCAGCAGCCAAGTTCCCGCACCGGGCACCGGGGAGCTGTTTTTT.

In DNA, the CDR3 is TGTGCCAGCAGTTCGGAGAGCTCCTACAATGAGCAGTTCTTC. Protein sequence: CASSSESSYNEQFF. V gene TRBV6-6 combines with J gene TRBJ2-1, with D unclear. V was pared by 4 bases and J by 0 bases, with 7 bases between. From germline, CDR1 is MNHNY and CDR2 SVGAGI (reference sequence). This CDR3 is 14 amino acids long.

Details on this clone: The sample contains more than one DNA sequence encoding this CDR3. The rearrangement joins TRBV6-6 to TRBJ1-1; D is possibly TRBD1 (5 bases). The germline CDR1 and CDR2 sequences are MNHNY and SVGAGI (reference sequence). The V end lost 4 bases, the J end lost 4 bases, and 10 bases lay between the germline ends. The CDR3 runs to 13 residues. This chain's CDR3 is CASSSPDSTEAFF. In DNA, the CDR3 is TGTGCCAGCAGTTCCCCCGACAGCACTGAAGCTTTCTTT.

V is TRBV7-2 and J is TRBJ2-7, with 7 bases identical to TRBD2. CDR3 length equals 15 residues. Germline lookup yields CDR1 SGHTA and CDR2 FQGNSA. Germline trimming cut 0 bases from V and 5 bases from J; bases unmatched to any gene: 7. CDR3 sequence reads: CASSLAGTTVDEQYF. CDR3 coding DNA: TGTGCCAGCAGCTTAGCCGGGACTACGGTGGACGAGCAGTACTTC.

The gene calls are TRBV29-1 and TRBJ2-7, with 7 nucleotides matching TRBD1. This CDR3 is built from 13 residues. From germline, CDR1 is SQVTM and CDR2 ANQGSEA. The V segment lost 2 bases and the J segment 3 bases; nucleotides outside the gene matches: 4. The CDR3 coding sequence is TGCAGCGTTGAACGACAGGGCGGCTACGAGCAGTACTTC. It translates to CSVERQGGYEQYF.

The rearrangement uses TRBV19 and TRBJ2-7; TRBD1 agrees at 7 bases. The CDR3 is made up of 13 amino acids. The trim removed 6 bases at V and 3 bases at J, leaving 5 bases unmatched. Germline assignment: CDR1 LNHDA and CDR2 SQIVND (reference sequence). CDR3 in amino acids: CASRRQGYYEQYF. CDR3 bases: TGTGCCAGTAGACGACAGGGATACTACGAGCAGTACTTC. The full variable domain, with the rest looked up from reference TRBV19 and TRBJ2-7, is DGGITQSPKYLFRKEGQNVTLSCEQNLNHDAMYWYRQDPGQGLRLIYYSQIVNDFQKGDIAEGYSVSREKKESFPLTVTSAQKNPTAFYLCASRRQGYYEQYFGPGTRLTVT.

This CDR3 is CASSGQLQETQYF. The CDR3 coding sequence is TGTGCCAGCAGTGGACAGCTCCAAGAGACCCAGTACTTC. The rearrangement joins TRBV6-6 to TRBJ2-5, with D possibly matching TRBD1 (6 bases). This CDR3 contains 13 residues. Trimming shortened V by 5 bases and J by 1 base, and 8 bases separated the two germline ends. Per germline, CDR1 MNHNY and CDR2 SVGAGI (reference sequence).

V is TRBV10-3 and J is TRBJ1-2; D gene unclear. Germline CDR1 is ENHRY and CDR2 is SYGVKD. V lost 8 bases to trimming and J lost 8 bases, with 15 bases between them. This CDR3 has 12 amino acids. CDR3 protein: CAIGIGSGGYTF. The DNA of the CDR3 is TGTGCCATCGGTATAGGGTCGGGAGGCTACACCTTC.

This sequence joins TRBV6-1 and TRBJ2-7, with D maybe TRBD1 (5 bases). Germline CDR1 and CDR2: MNHNS and SASEGT. Trimming removed 6 bases from V and 2 bases from J, with 14 bases in between. This CDR3 region has 14 residues. CDR3 sequence (DNA): TGTGCCAGCAGCGACCGACGGACAACCTACGAGCAGTACTTC. Encoded protein: CASSDRRTTYEQYF.

The chain combines TRBV2 with TRBJ1-6; weak D call: TRBD1 (6 bases). Trimming pared 6 bases from V and 9 bases from J, leaving 12 bases between. Germline CDR1 is SNHLY and CDR2 is FYNNEI. The CDR3 has 13 residues. The CDR3 region has the DNA TGTGCCAGCAGGGACAGCCAGGGTTCACCCCTCCACTTT. Protein product: CASRDSQGSPLHF.

This clone was detected only a few times. V is TRBV5-1 and J is TRBJ2-1; 8 bases are a match to TRBD2. This CDR3 comprises 16 residues. Losses at the gene ends were 4 bases for V and 7 bases for J; bases not matched to a gene: 13. The germline V gene has CDR1 SGHRS and CDR2 YFSETQ. The CDR3 DNA reads as TGCGCCAGCAGCGCCCAGCGGGGGCTCCCCTCGAATGAGCAGTTCTTC. Protein product: CASSAQRGLPSNEQFF.

The V gene is TRBV25-1, the J gene TRBJ2-7; maybe TRBD1 (5 bases). The V gene lost 5 bases and the J gene lost 4 bases, with 18 bases spanning the gap. The length of the CDR3 is 15 residues. Germline assignment: CDR1 MGHDK and CDR2 SYGVNS. CDR3 sequence reads: CASSRQGSSGYEQYF. DNA for the CDR3: TGTGCCAGCAGTAGGCAGGGATCATCGGGTTACGAGCAGTACTTC.

The chain couples TRBV2 to TRBJ1-5; a possible D gene is TRBD1 (5 bases). The CDR3 consists of 17 residues. V lost 3 bases to trimming and J lost 2 bases, with 17 bases between them. CDR1 SNHLY and CDR2 FYNNEI come from the germline V gene. The CDR3 nucleotides are TGTGCCAGCAGTGACCCCTTCACCGGGGGAGGCAATCAGCCCCAGCATTTT. Translation: CASSDPFTGGGNQPQHF.

The chain combines TRBV5-4 with TRBJ2-1; weak D call: TRBD2 (6 bases). The V gene lost 4 bases and the J gene lost 4 bases, with 18 bases spanning the gap. There are 16 residues in the CDR3. Germline values: CDR1 SGHNT, CDR2 YYREEE (reference sequence). This CDR3 reads CASSNRELAAYNEQFF. The CDR3 DNA reads TGTGCCAGCAGCAACCGGGAATTAGCGGCTTACAATGAGCAGTTCTTC.

This chain links TRBV7-7 with TRBJ2-1; a possible D gene is TRBD2 (7 bases). CDR1 and CDR2 from the germline V gene are SSHAT and FNYEAQ (reference sequence). The V gene lost 3 bases and the J gene lost 8 bases, with 17 bases spanning the gap. The CDR3 has 15 amino acids. The CDR3 sequence: CASSFQPGGGYEQFF. CDR3 nucleotides: TGTGCCAGCAGCTTCCAGCCGGGGGGCGGATATGAGCAGTTCTTC. Full variable domain (rest looked up from reference TRBV7-7 and TRBJ2-1): GAGVSQSPRYKVTKRGQDVTLRCDPISSHATLYWYQQALGQGPEFLTYFNYEAQPDKSGLPSDRFSAERPEGSISTLTIQRTEQRDSAMYRCASSFQPGGGYEQFFGPGTRLTVL.